This T cell receptor beta chain was retrieved from a study of OX40 agonist ivuxolimab in advanced cancers. Produced via immunoSEQ multiplex PCR; TCRdb's table is partial and in-frame only. Altogether around 100,000 clones are present, about 91% being singletons, with the ten largest covering under 0.35%. Study-wide findings and caveats: The CD4+ and CD8+ T cells in the blood had expanded clonally by week 6 at 0.1 to 3.0 mg/kg.

In germline, CDR1 is SEHNR, CDR2 FQNEAQ (reference sequence). CDR3 length equals 14 residues. With 4 bases clipped from V and 1 base from J, the junction kept 3 bases outside the gene matches. On this clone: Its antigen is unidentified.

The chain uses TRBV7-9 and TRBJ1-1; 7 bases line up with TRBD1. The sample consisted of CD4+ or CD8+ T cells sorted from blood, taken in a trial of the OX40 agonist ivuxolimab. This receptor was obtained from an adult with an advanced solid tumor such as melanoma, head and neck, liver or kidney cancer. CDR3 DNA: TGTGCCAGCAGCTCACAGGGGAGGAACACTGAAGCTTTCTTT. Protein product: CASSSQGRNTEAFF.